The 21 T cell receptor beta chains given below trace back to one sample, sequenced in a study of T cell responses to AZD1222 COVID-19 vaccine. Profiled with immunoSEQ multiplex PCR; TCRdb holds only in-frame clones, not every one. The profile shows roughly 140,000 clones, around 91% of them singletons. Here the sequenced sample was peripheral blood, taken 28 days after the second AZD1222 dose. The source is an adult who received the AZD1222 COVID-19 vaccine.

The gene calls are TRBV4-2 and TRBJ1-5; 8 bases agree with TRBD1. J lost 0 bases, V lost 0 bases, and 7 bases had no gene match. The CDR3 spans 18 residues. Germline CDR1 and CDR2: LGHNA and YNFKEQ. The CDR3: CASSQEGQGLTSNQPQHF. CDR3 DNA: TGTGCCAGCAGCCAAGAAGGACAGGGACTAACTAGCAATCAGCCCCAGCATTTT.

The V gene is TRBV5-1, the J gene TRBJ1-6; D perhaps matches TRBD1 (5 bases). This CDR3 has 13 amino acids. CDR1 SGHRS and CDR2 YFSETQ come from the germline V gene. With 0 bases removed from V and 7 bases from J, the gap between germline ends came to 5 bases. The CDR3 bases are TGCGCCAGCAGCTTGGACAGGAATTCACCCCTCCACTTT. It encodes CASSLDRNSPLHF.

This sequence joins TRBV7-3 and TRBJ2-5; D is unresolved. Per germline, CDR1 SGHTA and CDR2 FQGTGA. With 3 bases removed from V and 4 bases from J, the gap between germline ends came to 9 bases. This CDR3 is built from 13 residues. The CDR3 DNA follows: TGTGCCAGCAGCTTGGACGGCCTAGAGACCCAGTACTTC. Encoded protein: CASSLDGLETQYF. Together with reference TRBV7-3 and TRBJ2-5, the CDR3 gives the full variable domain: GAGVSQTPSNKVTEKGKYVELRCDPISGHTALYWYRQSLGQGPEFLIYFQGTGAADDSGLPNDRFFAVRPEGSVSTLKIQRTERGDSAVYLCASSLDGLETQYFGPGTRLLVL.

The chain uses TRBV27 and TRBJ2-7, with D perhaps TRBD2 (7 bases). Looked up from germline, CDR1 is MNHEY and CDR2 is SMNVEV (reference sequence). V was cut by 4 bases and J by 5 bases, with 21 bases left in between. The CDR3 extends over 16 amino acids. DNA for the CDR3: TGTGCCAGCAGTTCCCCTGGGAGGGTAGGGGGAAACGAGCAGTACTTC. Translating gives CASSSPGRVGGNEQYF.

The rearrangement joins TRBV5-6 to TRBJ1-5; D ambiguous. The CDR3 has 13 amino acids. Germline CDR1 is SGHDT and CDR2 is YYEEEE. Trimming stripped 1 base from V and 7 bases from J, with 9 bases between. CDR3 sequence: CASSLFERQPQHF. As DNA, the CDR3 is TGTGCCAGCAGCTTGTTTGAGCGGCAGCCCCAGCATTTT.

The rearrangement links TRBV2 to TRBJ1-2; the D is unclear. The V and J ends lost 7 bases and 8 bases respectively, with 8 bases between them. From germline, CDR1 is SNHLY and CDR2 FYNNEI. This CDR3 is 10 amino acids long. The CDR3 reads CASTPFGYTF. CDR3 DNA sequence: TGTGCCAGCACTCCGTTCGGCTACACCTTC.

The rearrangement joins TRBV1 to TRBJ2-7; the DNA was not compared with TRBD2, the D call given in the table. TRBV1 is flagged as a pseudogene. The CDR3 loop spans 15 amino acids. The DNA for the CDR3 is TGCACCAGCAGCCAAGTGGTGGGGAGCTCCTACGAGCAGTACTTC. Translating it yields CTSSQVVGSSYEQYF.

The V call is TRBV6-6, the J call TRBJ1-2; a possible D gene is TRBD1 (6 bases). Per the germline V gene, CDR1 is MNHNY and CDR2 is SVGAGI (reference sequence). Between the trimmed V and J ends, which lost 6 bases and 1 base, there was a span of 6 bases. CDR3 length equals 12 residues. This CDR3 reads CASSRGNYGYTF. The CDR3 coding sequence is TGTGCCAGCAGCAGGGGTAACTATGGCTACACCTTC.

The V gene is TRBV29-1, the J gene TRBJ2-1; D might be TRBD1 or TRBD2, each matching 5 bases. In germline, CDR1 is SQVTM, CDR2 ANQGSEA. This CDR3 contains 15 residues. The V end was cut by 3 bases, the J end by 5 bases, with 17 bases between. CDR3 residues: CSVDGGLGFNNEQFF. The CDR3 nucleotides read TGCAGCGTTGATGGGGGTCTGGGTTTTAACAATGAGCAGTTCTTC.

The rearrangement uses TRBV4-1 and TRBJ1-1, with 7 bases identical to TRBD1. Germline CDR1 and CDR2: MGHRA and YSYEKL. The CDR3 has 15 residues. Trimming cost V 0 bases and J 3 bases; bases outside gene matches: 4. DNA of the CDR3: TGCGCCAGCAGCCAAGAAGACAGGGAATACACTGAAGCTTTCTTT. This translates into CASSQEDREYTEAFF.

The genes are TRBV19 and TRBJ2-7; D assignment may be TRBD1 or TRBD2 (5 bases each). CDR1 is LNHDA and CDR2 is SQIVND in the germline V gene (reference sequence). V was pared by 5 bases and J by 4 bases, with 27 bases between. This CDR3 contains 18 residues. CDR3 sequence (DNA): TGTGCCAGTAGTCCAATCCCTCTACTGGGACGAGCTTGGTACGAGCAGTACTTC. Amino acid sequence: CASSPIPLLGRAWYEQYF.

The chain has TRBV18 and TRBJ2-5; D is undetermined. Per the germline V gene, CDR1 is KGHSH and CDR2 is LQKENI. CDR3 length: 13 amino acids. Trimming took off 2 bases at V and 2 bases at J, with 6 bases between the two ends. Here the CDR3 DNA reads TGTGCCAGCTCACCAGGGGAACAAGAGACCCAGTACTTC. Translation gives CASSPGEQETQYF.

V and J are TRBV24-1 and TRBJ1-3; D not certain. Germline CDR1 KGHDR, CDR2 SFDVKD. CDR3 length equals 12 residues. The V gene lost 7 bases and the J gene lost 4 bases, with 7 bases spanning the gap. This CDR3 is CATSGAGNTIYF. The CDR3 DNA reads as TGTGCCACCAGCGGAGCCGGAAACACCATATATTTT.

This clone was seen a single time. The gene calls are TRBV18 and TRBJ1-2, with D uncertain. Germline CDR1 is KGHSH and CDR2 is LQKENI. The CDR3 consists of 13 residues. V was pared by 0 bases and J by 6 bases, with 8 bases between. CDR3 protein: CASSPPGGDGYTF. CDR3 DNA sequence: TGTGCCAGCTCACCACCTGGTGGGGATGGCTACACCTTC.

The genes are TRBV27 and TRBJ2-7; 7 bases agree with TRBD2. The CDR3 is 14 amino acids. Looked up from germline, CDR1 is MNHEY and CDR2 is SMNVEV (reference sequence). The V segment lost 3 bases and the J segment 6 bases; nucleotides outside the gene matches: 8. CDR3 sequence: CASSFHPSGTEQYF. CDR3 DNA: TGTGCCAGCAGTTTCCATCCTAGCGGTACCGAGCAGTACTTC.

The CDR3 nucleotides read TGCAGCGTTAGGACTCGGGTCTCCTACGAGCAGTACTTC. Translating gives CSVRTRVSYEQYF. The chain combines TRBV29-1 with TRBJ2-7, with a tentative D call TRBD2 (5 bases). CDR1 is SQVTM and CDR2 is ANQGSEA in the germline V gene. The CDR3 is 13 amino acids. The V and J ends lost 5 bases and 0 bases respectively, with 11 bases between them.

The V gene is TRBV29-1, the J gene TRBJ1-5, with 7 nucleotides matching TRBD1. Germline CDR1 SQVTM, CDR2 ANQGSEA. With 4 bases clipped from V and 0 bases from J, the junction kept 0 bases outside the gene matches. There are 13 residues in the CDR3. The CDR3 protein is CSVAGGSNQPQHF. The CDR3 DNA follows: TGCAGCGTTGCAGGGGGTAGCAATCAGCCCCAGCATTTT.

The gene calls are TRBV28 and TRBJ1-4; 8 nucleotides match TRBD1. The CDR3 consists of 15 residues. Germline V gives CDR1 MDHEN, CDR2 SYDVKM. V gave up 3 bases and J gave up 4 bases; unmatched junction bases: 4. CDR3 protein: CASSFGQGFNEKLFF. CDR3 nucleotide sequence: TGTGCCAGCAGTTTTGGACAGGGCTTTAATGAAAAACTGTTTTTT.

V is TRBV27 and J is TRBJ2-1; 12 bases are a match to TRBD2. This CDR3 comprises 17 residues. CDR1 and CDR2 from the germline V gene are MNHEY and SMNVEV (reference sequence). The junction had 13 bases not matched to a gene; V was cut back by 6 bases and J by 7 bases. This CDR3 reads CASRDPLAGGPVNEQFF. CDR3 sequence (DNA): TGTGCCAGCAGGGACCCTCTAGCGGGGGGGCCAGTGAATGAGCAGTTCTTC.

The chain combines TRBV3-1 (or the pseudogene TRBV3-2) with TRBJ1-1; D may be TRBD1 (6 bases). The V and J ends lost 4 bases and 2 bases respectively, with 8 bases between them. CDR1 and CDR2 from the germline V gene are LGHDT and YNNKEL (reference sequence). The CDR3 runs to 13 residues. This chain's CDR3 is CASSPQGNTEAFF. CDR3 DNA: TGTGCCAGCAGCCCACAGGGTAACACTGAAGCTTTCTTT.

This clone showed up just once. V and J are TRBV18 and TRBJ2-3, with unresolved D. The V end was cut by 2 bases, the J end by 1 base, with 4 bases between. Germline CDR1 KGHSH, CDR2 LQKENI. The CDR3 covers 13 residues. CDR3 bases: TGTGCCAGCTCACCAGGGGGCACAGATACGCAGTATTTT. Translated: CASSPGGTDTQYF.